One sample yielded the 20 T cell receptor beta chains listed below, sequenced in a study of blood T cell repertoires in COVID-19. TCRdb keeps only in-frame clones here, not all; method: immunoSEQ multiplex PCR. The sample shows around 430,000 clones, approximately 88% of them seen only once. The sample was peripheral blood. These receptors were obtained from a woman aged 50 to 65 with COVID-19, enrolled during active disease.

This sequence joins TRBV7-6 and TRBJ1-2, with D uncertain. This CDR3 spans 15 amino acids. Looked up from germline, CDR1 is SGHVS and CDR2 is FNYEAQ. V lost 0 bases, J lost 4 bases, and 12 bases lay in between. CDR3 residues: CASSLARGGAYGYTF. The DNA of the CDR3 is TGTGCCAGCAGCTTAGCGCGGGGAGGAGCCTATGGCTACACCTTC.

The genes are TRBV5-8 and TRBJ1-3; TRBD1 matches at 10 bases. Germline lookup yields CDR1 SGHTS and CDR2 YDEGEE. This CDR3 region has 17 residues. V dropped 0 bases and J dropped 0; count of bases not matched to a gene: 3. CDR3 sequence (DNA): TGTGCCAGCAGCTTGGGATGGACAGGGGGCTCTGGAAACACCATATATTTT. It encodes CASSLGWTGGSGNTIYF. The full variable domain, its missing parts supplied by reference TRBV5-8 and TRBJ1-3, is EAGVTQSPTHLIKTRGQQATLRCSPISGHTSVYWYQQALGLGLQFLLWYDEGEERNRGNFPPRFSGRQFPNYSSELNVNALELEDSALYLCASSLGWTGGSGNTIYFGEGSWLTVV.

This clone was picked up one time. The J gene is TRBJ1-2, the V gene TRBV13, with 10 bases aligning to TRBD1. There are 15 residues in the CDR3. With 2 bases clipped from V and 1 base from J, the junction kept 1 base outside the gene matches. CDR1 and CDR2 (germline): PRHDT, FYEKMQ (reference sequence). CDR3 coding DNA: TGTGCCAGCAGCTTAAGGGACAGGGGTAACTATGGCTACACCTTC. Its protein is CASSLRDRGNYGYTF.

J is TRBJ1-1 and V is TRBV29-1, with a tentative D call TRBD1 (6 bases). CDR3 size: 13 residues. Germline V lookup: CDR1 SQVTM, CDR2 ANQGSEA. Trimming shortened V by 4 bases and J by 2 bases, and 11 bases separated the two germline ends. CDR3 bases: TGCAGCGTTGTCCGGACAGTCAACACTGAAGCTTTCTTT. This sequence encodes CSVVRTVNTEAFF.

V usage is TRBV2 and J usage is TRBJ1-5; 7 nucleotides align to TRBD1. Unmatched junction bases numbered 2, after V lost 4 bases and J lost 5 bases. The germline gives CDR1 SNHLY, CDR2 FYNNEI. The CDR3 loop spans 13 amino acids. This CDR3 is CASSGDRHQPQHF. CDR3 sequence (DNA): TGTGCCAGCAGTGGGGACAGACATCAGCCCCAGCATTTT.

This chain connects TRBV5-1 to TRBJ2-7; 8 bases are a match to TRBD2. This CDR3 region has 14 residues. The junction had 5 bases not matched to a gene; V was cut back by 1 base and J by 5 bases. Germline values: CDR1 SGHRS, CDR2 YFSETQ. The CDR3 sequence is CASSLTGGRDEQYF. CDR3 nucleotide sequence: TGCGCCAGCAGCTTGACGGGGGGGCGCGACGAGCAGTACTTC.

This rearrangement joins TRBV19 to TRBJ2-7, with a weak D call TRBD2 (5 bases). This CDR3 is built from 14 residues. The germline gives CDR1 LNHDA, CDR2 SQIVND (reference sequence). V was shortened by 2 bases and J by 7 bases, with 15 bases between the two germline ends. As DNA, the CDR3 is TGTGCCAGTAGTATAACGGGGTCCTCATGGGAGCAGTACTTC. This sequence encodes CASSITGSSWEQYF. Full variable domain (outside the CDR3, taken from reference TRBV19 and TRBJ2-7): DGGITQSPKYLFRKEGQNVTLSCEQNLNHDAMYWYRQDPGQGLRLIYYSQIVNDFQKGDIAEGYSVSREKKESFPLTVTSAQKNPTAFYLCASSITGSSWEQYFGPGTRLTVT.

Regarding this clone: A read error may account for a junction end that differs from germline. V and J are TRBV5-6 and TRBJ2-7; D may be TRBD2 (6 bases). This CDR3 comprises 17 residues. CDR1 and CDR2 (germline): SGHDT, YYEEEE. The chain's CDR3 is CASSWGVGRFRNDEQYF. The CDR3 DNA reads as TGTGCCAGCAGCTGGGGGGTAGGCAGGTTTCGGAACGACGAGCAGTACTTT.

V is TRBV18 and J is TRBJ2-2; 7 nucleotides line up with TRBD2. Germline V CDR1 and CDR2: KGHSH, LQKENI. The ends lost 4 bases at V and 3 bases at J; junction bases unmatched: 8. This CDR3 has 16 amino acids. The CDR3 DNA is TGTGCCAGCTCACTAAGGACTAGTCAGGACACCGGGGAGCTGTTTTTT. This translates into CASSLRTSQDTGELFF.

CDR3 protein: CASSLGQGQETQYF. DNA of the CDR3: TGTGCCAGCAGCTTAGGACAGGGCCAAGAGACCCAGTACTTC. V gene TRBV11-3 combines with J gene TRBJ2-5; 7 nucleotides agree with TRBD1. The CDR3 consists of 14 residues. Germline V gene lookup returns CDR1 SGHNT and CDR2 YENEEA. Germline trimming cut 1 base from V and 1 base from J; bases unmatched to any gene: 0.

The V and J genes are TRBV25-1 and TRBJ2-5; possible D gene TRBD2, 6 bases. Trimming removed 7 bases at V and 1 base at J, with 16 bases between. This CDR3 spans 15 amino acids. Germline V CDR1 and CDR2: MGHDK, SYGVNS. In DNA form, the CDR3 reads TGTGCCAGCACCCCTGCGTCGGGAGTCCAAGAGACCCAGTACTTC. It is translated as CASTPASGVQETQYF.

The CDR3 loop reads CASSEPGTGSLTTGEKLFF. CDR3 DNA sequence: TGTGCCAGCAGTGAACCCGGGACAGGGAGTCTTACGACGGGTGAAAAACTGTTTTTT. The chain links TRBV2 to TRBJ1-4; 9 nucleotides align to TRBD1. Trimming took 2 bases from V and 7 from J; bases not matched to a gene: 17. Per the germline V gene, CDR1 is SNHLY and CDR2 is FYNNEI. The length of the CDR3 is 19 residues. Full variable domain (outside the CDR3, taken from reference TRBV2 and TRBJ1-4): EPEVTQTPSHQVTQMGQEVILRCVPISNHLYFYWYRQILGQKVEFLVSFYNNEISEKSEIFDDQFSVERPDGSNFTLKIRSTKLEDSAMYFCASSEPGTGSLTTGEKLFFGSGTQLSVL.

The CDR3, as DNA: TGCGCCAGCACGCCATCAGGGGACTATGGCTACACCTTC. This sequence encodes CASTPSGDYGYTF. The gene calls are TRBV5-1 and TRBJ1-2; D may be TRBD1 (6 bases). The CDR3 extends over 13 amino acids. Germline CDR1 is SGHRS and CDR2 is YFSETQ. V was shortened by 6 bases and J by 3 bases, with 12 bases between the two germline ends.

V is TRBV7-9 and J is TRBJ1-1, with 7 bases fitting TRBD1. The CDR3 runs to 18 residues. J lost 0 bases, V lost 5 bases, and 15 bases had no gene match. Looked up from germline, CDR1 is SEHNR and CDR2 is FQNEAQ (reference sequence). This CDR3 reads CASSRPPPDRVVNTEAFF. DNA of the CDR3: TGTGCCAGCAGCCGACCCCCACCCGACAGGGTCGTGAACACTGAAGCTTTCTTT.

This clone occurred once. The rearrangement links TRBV5-1 to TRBJ1-1, with a possible D match to TRBD1 (6 bases). Germline CDR1 is SGHRS and CDR2 is YFSETQ. With 4 bases removed from V and 0 bases from J, the gap between germline ends came to 13 bases. The CDR3 sequence is 15 residues long. The CDR3 reads CASSRMTGLNTEAFF. The CDR3 DNA reads as TGCGCCAGCAGCAGGATGACAGGACTGAACACTGAAGCTTTCTTT.

The chain combines TRBV11-2 with TRBJ1-1, with no clear D. V shed 7 bases and J shed 7 bases, with 13 bases lying between them. In germline, CDR1 is SGHAT, CDR2 FQNNGV. The CDR3 is 12 amino acids. CDR3 loop: CASTPQAGEAFF. CDR3 DNA sequence: TGTGCCAGCACCCCTCAGGCGGGTGAAGCTTTCTTT. Full variable domain (remainder filled in from reference TRBV11-2 and TRBJ1-1): EAGVAQSPRYKIIEKRQSVAFWCNPISGHATLYWYQQILGQGPKLLIQFQNNGVVDDSQLPKDRFSAERLKGVDSTLKIQPAKLEDSAVYLCASTPQAGEAFFGQGTRLTVV.

The J gene is TRBJ1-2, the V gene TRBV7-2, with 9 bases matching TRBD1. Trimming removed 5 bases from V and 4 bases from J; junction bases left unmatched: 11. Germline lookup yields CDR1 SGHTA and CDR2 FQGNSA. CDR3 size: 16 residues. DNA of the CDR3: TGTGCCAGCAGCCAAGGACTAGGGGACAGGGCCTATGGCTACACCTTC. This translates into CASSQGLGDRAYGYTF.

In regard to this clone: The sample holds other DNA sequences that translate to the same CDR3. The rearrangement joins TRBV24-1 to TRBJ2-3; maybe TRBD2 (5 bases). Germline V gene lookup returns CDR1 KGHDR and CDR2 SFDVKD. The CDR3 is made up of 14 amino acids. The ends were cut back, 4 bases at V and 6 bases at J, with 13 bases in the middle. This CDR3 reads CATSDPGLADTQYF. For the CDR3, the DNA is TGTGCCACCAGTGACCCTGGACTCGCCGATACGCAGTATTTT.

J is TRBJ2-2 and V is TRBV7-9; 7 bases fit TRBD1. The CDR3 is 14 amino acids. Germline CDR1 and CDR2: SEHNR and FQNEAQ (reference sequence). The V and J ends lost 3 bases and 6 bases, in that order; junction bases with no gene match: 4. Here the CDR3 DNA reads TGTGCCAGCAGCTTGGAACAGGGGCCCGGGGAGCTGTTTTTT. Protein product: CASSLEQGPGELFF. Combining the CDR3 with reference TRBV7-9 and TRBJ2-2 gives the whole variable domain DTGVSQNPRHKITKRGQNVTFRCDPISEHNRLYWYRQTLGQGPEFLTYFQNEAQLEKSRLLSDRFSAERPKGSFSTLEIQRTEQGDSAMYLCASSLEQGPGELFFGEGSRLTVL.

The rearrangement links TRBV6-5 to TRBJ1-6; 11 bases line up with TRBD1. Germline CDR1 reads MNHEY; CDR2 reads SVGAGI. The CDR3 extends over 14 amino acids. The ends lost 6 bases at V and 9 bases at J; junction bases unmatched: 4. The CDR3 bases are TGTGCCAGCAGAGGGACAGGGGGAAGTTCACCCCTCCACTTT. It codes for CASRGTGGSSPLHF.